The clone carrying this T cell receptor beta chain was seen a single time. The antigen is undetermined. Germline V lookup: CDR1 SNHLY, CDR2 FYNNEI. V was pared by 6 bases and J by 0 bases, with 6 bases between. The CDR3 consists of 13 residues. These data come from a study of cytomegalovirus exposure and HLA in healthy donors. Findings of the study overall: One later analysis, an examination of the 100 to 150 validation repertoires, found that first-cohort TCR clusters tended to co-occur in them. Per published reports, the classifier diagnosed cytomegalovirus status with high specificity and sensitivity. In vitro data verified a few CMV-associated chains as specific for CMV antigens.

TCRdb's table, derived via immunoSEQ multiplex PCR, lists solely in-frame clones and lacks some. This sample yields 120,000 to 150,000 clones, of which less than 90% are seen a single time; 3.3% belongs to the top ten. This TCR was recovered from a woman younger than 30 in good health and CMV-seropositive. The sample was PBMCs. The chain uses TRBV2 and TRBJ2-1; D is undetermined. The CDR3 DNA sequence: TGTGCCAGCAGATTTAGCTCCTACAATGAGCAGTTCTTC. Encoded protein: CASRFSSYNEQFF.